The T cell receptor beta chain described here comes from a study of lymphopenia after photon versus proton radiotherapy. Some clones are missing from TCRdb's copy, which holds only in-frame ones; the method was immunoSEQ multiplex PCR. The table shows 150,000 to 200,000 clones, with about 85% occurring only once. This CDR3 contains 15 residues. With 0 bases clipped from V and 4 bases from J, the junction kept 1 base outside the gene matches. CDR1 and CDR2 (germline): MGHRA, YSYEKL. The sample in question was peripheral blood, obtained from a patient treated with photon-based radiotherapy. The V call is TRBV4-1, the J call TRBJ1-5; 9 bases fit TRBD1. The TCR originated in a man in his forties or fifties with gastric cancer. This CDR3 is CASSQEGTGNQPQHF. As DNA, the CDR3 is TGCGCCAGCAGCCAAGAAGGGACAGGGAATCAGCCCCAGCATTTT.